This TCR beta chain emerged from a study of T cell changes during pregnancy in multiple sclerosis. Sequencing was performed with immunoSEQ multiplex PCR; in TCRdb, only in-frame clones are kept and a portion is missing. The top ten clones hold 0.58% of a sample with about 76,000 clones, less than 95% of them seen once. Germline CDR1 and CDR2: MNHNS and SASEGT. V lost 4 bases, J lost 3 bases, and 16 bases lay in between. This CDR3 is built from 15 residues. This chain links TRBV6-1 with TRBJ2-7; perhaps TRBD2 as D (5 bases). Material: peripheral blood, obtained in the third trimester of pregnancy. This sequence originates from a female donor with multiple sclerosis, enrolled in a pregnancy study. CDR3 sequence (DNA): TGTGCCAGCAGTGCTTTTAGACTATCTCTCTACGAGCAGTACTTC. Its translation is CASSAFRLSLYEQYF.